These T cell receptor beta chains were read from a single sample in a study of T cells in Graves' hyperthyroidism and ophthalmopathy. TCRdb recomputed calls from the multiplex PCR reads with MiXCR, one row per CDR3 protein. The sample records about 180,000 distinct CDR3 sequences, approximately 9% being singletons. What was sequenced was blood. These receptors originate from a woman between 18 and 30 years old with Graves' hyperthyroidism that later progressed to Graves' ophthalmopathy. Each CDR3 is given with its conserved first and last residue. Each record gives: D gene, J gene, V gene, clone size, CDR3 DNA, CDR3 protein. D genes are given only for firm matches. Only some rows state a clone size, as once, few, many or a class for expanded clones.

TRBD2 TRBJ2-1 TRBV5-4 few TGTGCCAGCAGCCGGGGTGGACTAGCGGATTCCTACAATGAGCAGTTCTTC CASSRGGLADSYNEQFF
- TRBJ1-5 TRBV6-1 many TGTGCCAGCAGTGAATCTCGGGTTCGTATGGGGTCCAATCAGCCCCAGCATTTT CASSESRVRMGSNQPQHF
- TRBJ1-1 TRBV12-3/TRBV12-4 many TGTGCCAGCAGTTTAGAAGGGTTCGGCACTGAAGCTTTCTTT CASSLEGFGTEAFF
TRBD1 TRBJ2-1 TRBV3-1 many TGTGCCAGCAGCCAAACAGGGGGTGAGCAGTTCTTC CASSQTGGEQFF
- TRBJ1-1 TRBV20-1 few TGCAGTGCTAGGGGTCACGGGTCGGGCAACACTGAAGCTTTCTTT CSARGHGSGNTEAFF
- TRBJ1-3 TRBV7-6 - TGTGCCAGCAGCTTAGGGACGGGTCGCTCTGGAAACACCATATATTTT CASSLGTGRSGNTIYF
- TRBJ1-5 TRBV19 many TGTGCCAGTAGTGGGGGACAAGAGAGCAATCAGCCCCAGCATTTT CASSGGQESNQPQHF
- TRBJ1-1 TRBV2 many TGTGCCAGCAGTCAAAGGCACGGGATATTAAACACTGAAGCTTTCTTT CASSQRHGILNTEAFF
- TRBJ1-1 TRBV18 many TGTGCCAGCTCACCGGGAGGGATTCAAGACACTGAAGCTTTCTTT CASSPGGIQDTEAFF
TRBD1 TRBJ1-1 TRBV7-2 many TGTGCCAGCAGCCCCCCTCTCAATTTTTACAGGGGGCTTGATACTGAAGCTTTCTTT CASSPPLNFYRGLDTEAFF
TRBD1 TRBJ2-7 TRBV13 many TGTGCCAGCAGCCCCCCAGTGGACAGGGACGAGCAGTACTTC CASSPPVDRDEQYF
TRBD2 TRBJ2-1 TRBV7-9 few TGTGCCAGCAGCTTATATCGCCGGGAGGCGTTGGGTGAGCAGTTCTTC CASSLYRREALGEQFF
- TRBJ1-5 TRBV6-1 many TGTGCCAGCAGTGATGAATACCGGACGCCCCAGCATTTT CASSDEYRTPQHF
- TRBJ2-7 TRBV3-1 many TGTGCCAGCAGCCTAGATCCGCGCTACGAGCAGTACTTC CASSLDPRYEQYF
- TRBJ2-7 TRBV12-3/TRBV12-4 few TGTGCCAGCAGCCACAACCGGGACCGACGCTACGAGCAGTACTTC CASSHNRDRRYEQYF
- TRBJ1-6 TRBV5-5 - TGTGCCAGCAGCTTCCGACAGGACAATTCACCCCTCCACTTT CASSFRQDNSPLHF
- TRBJ1-5 TRBV28 many TGTGCCAGCAGTTATCGGAGGGCATCTACGATCGGGAATTTT CASSYRRASTIGNF
TRBD2 TRBJ2-3 TRBV24-1 - TGTGCCACCAGTGACCCAAGGGGACTAGCGGGGGGCGGGGATACGCAGTATTTT CATSDPRGLAGGGDTQYF
- TRBJ2-7 TRBV27 many TGTGCCAGCAGTTTATCTCCTTTCCTGTTGGGCTCCTACGAGCAGTACTTC CASSLSPFLLGSYEQYF
TRBD2 TRBJ2-1 TRBV11-3 - TGTGCCAGCAGGGGGATGCGGGAGGAATACAATGAGCAGTTCTTC CASRGMREEYNEQFF
TRBD1 TRBJ2-5 TRBV2 - TGTGCCAGCCCCCGACAGGGGAGGGAGACCCAGTACTTC CASPRQGRETQYF
TRBD1 TRBJ1-4 TRBV28 many TGTGCCAGCAGTCGACATGGGACAGGGGTAAATGAAAAACTGTTTTTT CASSRHGTGVNEKLFF
- TRBJ2-1 TRBV20-1 many TGCAGTGCTAGAGAGGACGGAAAGGGTGGGGATGAGCAGTTCTTC CSAREDGKGGDEQFF
- TRBJ2-7 TRBV12-3/TRBV12-4 many TGTGCCAGCAGGATCAGGGGTTACGAGCAGTACTTC CASRIRGYEQYF
- TRBJ1-3 TRBV20-1 - TGCAGTGCTGAGAGGGGATCTGGAAACACCATATATTTT CSAERGSGNTIYF
- TRBJ1-1 TRBV5-1 few TGCGCCAGCAGCTTGGATACCCCGGTGGGGACTGAAGCTTTCTTT CASSLDTPVGTEAFF
- TRBJ2-2 TRBV18 - TGTGCCAGCTCACCATTCCCAGCTGACACCGGGGAGCTGTTTTTT CASSPFPADTGELFF
- TRBJ1-4 TRBV10-3 many TGTGCCATCAGGTGGGAAGGTCGGGGGTTAACGAAGGGTGAAAAACTGTTTTTT CAIRWEGRGLTKGEKLFF
- TRBJ2-2 TRBV12-3/TRBV12-4 many TGTGCCAGCAGTTTAGCGGGAGTGGGAACCGGGGAGCTGTTTTTT CASSLAGVGTGELFF
- TRBJ2-1 TRBV28 many TGTGCCAGCAGTTCAGGTAGTAATGAGCAGTTCTTC CASSSGSNEQFF
TRBD1 TRBJ1-2 TRBV20-1 - TGCAGTGGCAAACAGGGGGATGGCTACACCTTC CSGKQGDGYTF
- TRBJ2-1 TRBV11-1 many TGTGCCAGCAGCCGGCCTTTTCAAAGCTCCTACAATGAGCAGTTCTTC CASSRPFQSSYNEQFF
- TRBJ1-5 TRBV5-1 many TGCGCCAGCAGCTTGGAGGGAAGCAGCAATCAGCCCCAGCATTTT CASSLEGSSNQPQHF
- TRBJ2-5 TRBV7-3 many TGTGCCAGCAGCTTACAGGGCTTTCAGGACCAAGAGACCCAGTACTTC CASSLQGFQDQETQYF
TRBD1 TRBJ2-2 TRBV7-8 many TGTGCCAGCAGCTTAGGCAGGGACAGGCTGTTTTTT CASSLGRDRLFF
- TRBJ1-2 TRBV30 many TGTGCCTGGAGGGGGCCGGACCGATTACTTGGCTACACCTTC CAWRGPDRLLGYTF
- TRBJ1-3 TRBV6-5 few TGTGCCAGCAGTTACGAGGGCCCTGCGAACTCTGGAAACACCATATATTTT CASSYEGPANSGNTIYF
TRBD1 TRBJ1-4 TRBV28 - TGTGCCAGCAGCTCAGGACAGGGGGCTCGGGAAAAACTGTTTTTT CASSSGQGAREKLFF
TRBD1 TRBJ2-7 TRBV7-3 many TGTGCCAGCAGCTCCCCTCGACAGGGTCGGCGATACGAGCAGTACTTC CASSSPRQGRRYEQYF
TRBD1 TRBJ1-4 TRBV28 many TGTGCCAGCAGTTATTCAACAGGGGCGGCTAATGAAAAACTGTTTTTT CASSYSTGAANEKLFF
- TRBJ2-5 TRBV15 many TGTGCCACCAGCAGATCTAGAATGGAGACCCAGTACTTC CATSRSRMETQYF
TRBD2 TRBJ2-7 TRBV28 many TGTGCCAGCAGTTTATGGTCGGTAGCGGGGGGCACTTCCTACGAGCAGTACTTC CASSLWSVAGGTSYEQYF
- TRBJ2-2 TRBV11-2 many TGTGCCAGCAGCTTAGATACAGGGAGCACCGGGGAGCTGTTTTTT CASSLDTGSTGELFF
- TRBJ2-3 TRBV15 few TGTGCCACCTCACCCTTGGGAGATACGCAGTATTTT CATSPLGDTQYF
- TRBJ1-2 TRBV3-1 many TGTGCCAGCAGCCAAGTGTCCGGGAATGGGGACTATGGCTACACCTTC CASSQVSGNGDYGYTF
TRBD2 TRBJ2-3 TRBV13 - TGTGCCAGCAGCCCCGGGACTTTAGCGGGCAAGTTAACAGATACGCAGTATTTT CASSPGTLAGKLTDTQYF
- TRBJ1-2 TRBV5-1 many TGCGCCAGCAGCTTAGGGTCAGGATCGAACTATGGCTACACCTTC CASSLGSGSNYGYTF
- TRBJ2-6 TRBV19 - TGTGCCAGTAGCACGAGGCCGGGGTCTGGGGCCAACGTCCTGACTTTC CASSTRPGSGANVLTF